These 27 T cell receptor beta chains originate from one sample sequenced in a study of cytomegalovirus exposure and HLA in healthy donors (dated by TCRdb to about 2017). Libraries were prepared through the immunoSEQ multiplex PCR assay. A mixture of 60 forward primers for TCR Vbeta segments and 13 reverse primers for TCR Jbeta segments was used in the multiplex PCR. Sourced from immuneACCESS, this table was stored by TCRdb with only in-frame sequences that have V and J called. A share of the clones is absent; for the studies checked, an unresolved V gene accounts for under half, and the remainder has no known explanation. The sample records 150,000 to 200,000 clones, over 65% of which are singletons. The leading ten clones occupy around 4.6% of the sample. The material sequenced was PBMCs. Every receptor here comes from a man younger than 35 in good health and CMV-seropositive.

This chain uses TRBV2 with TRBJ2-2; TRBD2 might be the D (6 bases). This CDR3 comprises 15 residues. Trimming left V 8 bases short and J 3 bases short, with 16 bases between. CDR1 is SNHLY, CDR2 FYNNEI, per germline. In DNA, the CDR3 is TGTGCCAGCGCCAGGGCACTAGCTGACACCGGGGAGCTGTTTTTT. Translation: CASARALADTGELFF. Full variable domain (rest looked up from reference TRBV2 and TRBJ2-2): EPEVTQTPSHQVTQMGQEVILRCVPISNHLYFYWYRQILGQKVEFLVSFYNNEISEKSEIFDDQFSVERPDGSNFTLKIRSTKLEDSAMYFCASARALADTGELFFGEGSRLTVL.

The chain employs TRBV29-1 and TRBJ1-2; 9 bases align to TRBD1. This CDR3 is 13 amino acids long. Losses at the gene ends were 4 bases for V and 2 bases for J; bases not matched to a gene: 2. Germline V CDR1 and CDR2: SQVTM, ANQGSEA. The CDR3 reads CSVGTGDNYGYTF. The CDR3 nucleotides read TGCAGCGTTGGGACAGGGGACAACTATGGCTACACCTTC.

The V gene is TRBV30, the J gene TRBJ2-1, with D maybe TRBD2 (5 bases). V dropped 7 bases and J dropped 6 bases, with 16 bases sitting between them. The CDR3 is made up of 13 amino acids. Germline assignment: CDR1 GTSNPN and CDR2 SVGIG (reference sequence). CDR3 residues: CALGAVRGNEQFF. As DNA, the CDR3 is TGTGCCTTAGGTGCGGTCCGGGGCAATGAGCAGTTCTTC.

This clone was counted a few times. In nucleotides, the CDR3 is TGTGCCAGCAGTTACTCTTCAGATACGCTTGGAAACACCATATATTTT. Its protein product is CASSYSSDTLGNTIYF. V usage is TRBV6-5 and J usage is TRBJ1-3; no clear D gene. The CDR3 totals 16 residues. Germline CDR1 is MNHEY and CDR2 is SVGAGI. V lost 0 bases, J lost 3 bases, and 12 bases lay in between.

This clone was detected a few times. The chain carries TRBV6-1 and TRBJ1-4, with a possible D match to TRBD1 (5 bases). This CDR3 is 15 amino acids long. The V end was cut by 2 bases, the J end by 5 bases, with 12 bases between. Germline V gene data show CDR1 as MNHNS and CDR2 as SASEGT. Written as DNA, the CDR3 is TGTGCCAGCAGTGAATTTTTGGGGGGGAATGAAAAACTGTTTTTT. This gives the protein CASSEFLGGNEKLFF.

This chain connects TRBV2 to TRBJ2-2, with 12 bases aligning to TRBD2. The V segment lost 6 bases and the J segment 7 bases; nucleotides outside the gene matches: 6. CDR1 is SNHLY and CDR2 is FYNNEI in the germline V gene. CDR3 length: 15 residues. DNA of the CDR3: TGTGCCAGCAGAGGACTAGCGGGAAGAGGCGGGGAGCTGTTTTTT. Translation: CASRGLAGRGGELFF.

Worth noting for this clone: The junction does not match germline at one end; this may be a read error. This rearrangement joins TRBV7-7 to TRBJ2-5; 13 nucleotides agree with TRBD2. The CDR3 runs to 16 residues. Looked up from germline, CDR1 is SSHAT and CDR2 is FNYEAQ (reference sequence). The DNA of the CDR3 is TGTGCTAGCAGCCCTCGACTAGCGGGGGGCCAAGAGACCCAGTACTTC. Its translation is CASSPRLAGGQETQYF.

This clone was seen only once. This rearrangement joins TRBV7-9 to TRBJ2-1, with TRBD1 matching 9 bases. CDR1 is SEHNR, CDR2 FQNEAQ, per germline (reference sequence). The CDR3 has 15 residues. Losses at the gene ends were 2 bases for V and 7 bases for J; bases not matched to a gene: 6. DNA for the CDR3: TGTGCCAGCAGCTTAATTGGACAGGGGAGGAATGAGCAGTTCTTC. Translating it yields CASSLIGQGRNEQFF.

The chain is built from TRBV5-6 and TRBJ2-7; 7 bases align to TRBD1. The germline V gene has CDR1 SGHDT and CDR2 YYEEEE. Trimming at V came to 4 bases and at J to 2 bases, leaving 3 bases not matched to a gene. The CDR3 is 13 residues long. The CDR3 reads CASSAGTAYEQYV. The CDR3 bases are TGTGCCAGCAGCGCCGGGACAGCCTACGAGCAGTACGTC.

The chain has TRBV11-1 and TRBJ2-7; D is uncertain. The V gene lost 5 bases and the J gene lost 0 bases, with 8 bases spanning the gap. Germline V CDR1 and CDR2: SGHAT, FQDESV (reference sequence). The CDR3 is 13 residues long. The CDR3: CASSPRGSYEQYV. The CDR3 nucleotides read TGTGCCAGCAGCCCTCGAGGCTCCTACGAGCAGTACGTC.

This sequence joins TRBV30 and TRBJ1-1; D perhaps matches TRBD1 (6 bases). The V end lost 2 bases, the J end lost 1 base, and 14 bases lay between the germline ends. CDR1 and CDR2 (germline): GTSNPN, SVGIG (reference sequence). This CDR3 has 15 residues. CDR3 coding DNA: TGTGCCTGGAGTAAATCAGGGGCCTGGAACACTGAAGCTTTCTTT. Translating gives CAWSKSGAWNTEAFF.

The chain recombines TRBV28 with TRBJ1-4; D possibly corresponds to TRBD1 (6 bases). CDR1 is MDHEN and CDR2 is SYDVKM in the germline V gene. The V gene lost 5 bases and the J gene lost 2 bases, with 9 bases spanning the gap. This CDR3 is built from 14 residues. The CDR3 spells CASSKQGTNEKLFF. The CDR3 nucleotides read TGTGCCAGCAGTAAACAGGGTACTAATGAAAAACTGTTTTTT.

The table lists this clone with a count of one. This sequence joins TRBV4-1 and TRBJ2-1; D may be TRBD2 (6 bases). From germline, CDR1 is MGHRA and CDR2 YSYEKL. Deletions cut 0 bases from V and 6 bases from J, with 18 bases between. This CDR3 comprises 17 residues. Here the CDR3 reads CASSQDAERWRGNEQFF. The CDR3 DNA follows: TGCGCCAGCAGCCAAGATGCAGAGCGGTGGCGGGGCAATGAGCAGTTCTTC.

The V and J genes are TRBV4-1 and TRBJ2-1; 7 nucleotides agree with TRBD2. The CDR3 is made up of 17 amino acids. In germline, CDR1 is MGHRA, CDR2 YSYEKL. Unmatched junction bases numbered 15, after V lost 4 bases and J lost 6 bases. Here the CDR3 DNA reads TGCGCCAGCAGCCCAGCGCTGATGGCGGGAGTGGGCAATGAGCAGTTCTTC. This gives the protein CASSPALMAGVGNEQFF.

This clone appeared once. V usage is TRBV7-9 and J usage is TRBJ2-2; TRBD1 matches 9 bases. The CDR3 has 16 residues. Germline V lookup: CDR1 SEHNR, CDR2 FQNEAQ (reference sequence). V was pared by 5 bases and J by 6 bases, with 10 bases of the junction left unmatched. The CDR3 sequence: CASSRYGTGSSGELFF. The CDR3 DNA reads TGTGCCAGCAGCCGGTACGGGACAGGGTCCTCCGGGGAGCTGTTTTTT.

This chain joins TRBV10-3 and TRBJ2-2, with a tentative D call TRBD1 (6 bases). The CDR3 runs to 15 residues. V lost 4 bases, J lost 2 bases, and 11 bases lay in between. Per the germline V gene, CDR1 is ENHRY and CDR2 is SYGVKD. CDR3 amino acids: CAISGPDRNTGELFF. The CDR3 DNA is TGTGCCATCAGTGGACCGGACAGAAACACCGGGGAGCTGTTTTTT.

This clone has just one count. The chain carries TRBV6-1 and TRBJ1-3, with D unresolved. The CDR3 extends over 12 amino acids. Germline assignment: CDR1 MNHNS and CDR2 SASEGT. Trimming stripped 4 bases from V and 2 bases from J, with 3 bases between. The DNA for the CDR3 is TGTGCCAGCAGTGTTACTGGAAACACCATATATTTT. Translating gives CASSVTGNTIYF.

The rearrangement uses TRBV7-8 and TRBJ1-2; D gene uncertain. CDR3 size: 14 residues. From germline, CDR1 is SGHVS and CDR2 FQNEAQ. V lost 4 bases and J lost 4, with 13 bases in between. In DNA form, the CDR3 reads TGTGCCAGCAGCTCGGTGGGGAGACCCTATGGCTACACCTTC. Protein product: CASSSVGRPYGYTF.

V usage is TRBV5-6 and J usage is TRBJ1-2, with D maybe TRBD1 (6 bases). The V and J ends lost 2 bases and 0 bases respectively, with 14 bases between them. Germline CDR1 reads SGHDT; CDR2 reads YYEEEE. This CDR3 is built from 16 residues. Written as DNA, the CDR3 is TGTGCCAGCAGCTTATTTACCGGGACAACTAACTATGGCTACACCTTC. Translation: CASSLFTGTTNYGYTF.

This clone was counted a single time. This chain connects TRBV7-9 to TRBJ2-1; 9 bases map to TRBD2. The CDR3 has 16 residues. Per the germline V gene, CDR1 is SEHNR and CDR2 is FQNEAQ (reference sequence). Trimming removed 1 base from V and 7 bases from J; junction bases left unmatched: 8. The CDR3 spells CASSLVLAGLLNEQFF. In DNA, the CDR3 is TGTGCCAGCAGCTTAGTCCTAGCGGGATTGTTAAATGAGCAGTTCTTC.

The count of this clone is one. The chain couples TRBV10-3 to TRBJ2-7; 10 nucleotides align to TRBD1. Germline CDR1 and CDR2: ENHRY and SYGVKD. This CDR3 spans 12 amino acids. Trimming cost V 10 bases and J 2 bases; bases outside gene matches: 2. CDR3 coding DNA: TGTGCCACCGGGACAGGGGCCTACGAGCAGTACGTC. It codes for CATGTGAYEQYV.

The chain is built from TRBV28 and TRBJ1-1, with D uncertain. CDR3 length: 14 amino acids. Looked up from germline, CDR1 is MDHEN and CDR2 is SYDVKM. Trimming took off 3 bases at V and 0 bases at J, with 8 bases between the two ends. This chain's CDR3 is CASSFEPMNTEAFF. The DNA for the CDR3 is TGTGCCAGCAGTTTTGAGCCCATGAACACTGAAGCTTTCTTT.

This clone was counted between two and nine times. CDR3 in DNA: TGTGCCAGCAGTGAAGGTAGACAGGGAAATTCTGAAGCTTTCTTT. This codes for CASSEGRQGNSEAFF. The V gene is TRBV25-1, the J gene TRBJ1-1; 7 bases are shared with TRBD1. V shed 2 bases and J 6 bases; nucleotides not matched to a gene: 9. This CDR3 has 15 residues. CDR1 is MGHDK and CDR2 is SYGVNS in the germline V gene.

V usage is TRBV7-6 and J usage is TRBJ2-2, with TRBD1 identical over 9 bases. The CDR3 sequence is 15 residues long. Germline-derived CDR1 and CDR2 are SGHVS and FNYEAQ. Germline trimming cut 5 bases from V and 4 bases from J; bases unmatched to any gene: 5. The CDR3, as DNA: TGTGCCAGCAGCCAGGGACAGGGAGGCACCGGGGAGCTGTTTTTT. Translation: CASSQGQGGTGELFF.

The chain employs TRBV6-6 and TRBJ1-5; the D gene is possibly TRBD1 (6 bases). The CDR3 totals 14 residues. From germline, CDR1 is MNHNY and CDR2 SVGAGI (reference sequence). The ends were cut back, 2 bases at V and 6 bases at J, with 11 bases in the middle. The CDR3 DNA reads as TGTGCCAGCAGTTACCACCGGACAGTTCAGCCCCAGCATTTT. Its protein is CASSYHRTVQPQHF.

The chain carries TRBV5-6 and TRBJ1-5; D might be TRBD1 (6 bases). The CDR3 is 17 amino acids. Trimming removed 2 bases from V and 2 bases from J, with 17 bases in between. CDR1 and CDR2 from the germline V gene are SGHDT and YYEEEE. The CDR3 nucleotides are TGTGCCAGCAGCTTCGGGCAGGGGATTTACGGCAATCAGCCCCAGCATTTT. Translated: CASSFGQGIYGNQPQHF.

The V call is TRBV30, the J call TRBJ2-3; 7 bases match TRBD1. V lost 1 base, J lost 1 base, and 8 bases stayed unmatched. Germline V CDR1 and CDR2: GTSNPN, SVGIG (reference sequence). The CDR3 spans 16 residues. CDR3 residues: CAWSGSWTGGTDTQYF. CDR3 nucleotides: TGTGCCTGGAGTGGATCCTGGACAGGTGGCACAGATACGCAGTATTTT.